The rows below give T cell receptor beta chains drawn from one sample of a study of CD8 T cells in ankylosing spondylitis. From the 5' RACE reads, TCRdb called clonotypes with MiXCR, one entry per CDR3 protein. The sample lists 250,000 to 400,000 distinct CDR3 sequences, about 9.9% seen once, with around 10% in the top ten. The sequencing input was blood, either unsorted or a sorted T cell fraction (not recorded which). The receptor source for this set is a female donor with ankylosing spondylitis or in good health (not recorded which). CDR3s include the opening cysteine and the closing phenylalanine or tryptophan. D genes are given only for firm matches. Rows give clone size only sometimes, using once, few, many, or a class for an expanded clone.

cdr3_aa: CASRLVSGPGELFF
cdr3_nt: TGCGCCAGCAGATTGGTGTCGGGGCCCGGGGAGCTGTTTTTT
clone_size: NA
v_call: TRBV5-1
j_call: TRBJ2-2
d_call: NA

cdr3_aa: CASSPRGQIFYEQYF
cdr3_nt: TGTGCCAGCAGCCCCCGGGGTCAGATTTTCTACGAGCAGTACTTC
clone_size: NA
v_call: TRBV7-6
j_call: TRBJ2-7
d_call: NA

cdr3_aa: CASDGLGGYEQYF
cdr3_nt: TGTGCCAGCGATGGGCTAGGCGGCTACGAGCAGTACTTC
clone_size: few
v_call: TRBV25-1
j_call: TRBJ2-7
d_call: NA

cdr3_aa: CATFLGTQYF
cdr3_nt: TGTGCCACCTTTCTAGGGACCCAGTACTTC
clone_size: many
v_call: TRBV28
j_call: TRBJ2-5
d_call: NA

cdr3_aa: CAIRGDSDNEQFF
cdr3_nt: TGTGCCATCAGAGGGGACAGCGACAATGAGCAGTTCTTC
clone_size: few
v_call: TRBV10-3
j_call: TRBJ2-1
d_call: TRBD1

cdr3_aa: CASRQPGLNYGYTF
cdr3_nt: TGCGCCAGTCGGCAACCGGGGCTGAACTATGGCTACACCTTC
clone_size: many
v_call: TRBV5-1
j_call: TRBJ1-2
d_call: NA

cdr3_aa: CASSESTTTPEAFF
cdr3_nt: TGTGCCAGCAGTGAATCCACGACAACCCCTGAAGCTTTCTTT
clone_size: many
v_call: TRBV25-1
j_call: TRBJ1-1
d_call: NA

cdr3_aa: CASSNGQGISGELFF
cdr3_nt: TGCGCCAGCAGCAATGGACAGGGGATTTCCGGGGAGCTGTTTTTT
clone_size: few
v_call: TRBV5-1
j_call: TRBJ2-2
d_call: TRBD1

cdr3_aa: CASSPDRTNTGELFF
cdr3_nt: TGTGCCAGCAGCCCTGACAGGACCAACACCGGGGAGCTGTTTTTT
clone_size: few
v_call: TRBV11-2
j_call: TRBJ2-2
d_call: NA

cdr3_aa: CASRTNRDRNEKLFF
cdr3_nt: TGTGCCAGCAGAACGAACCGGGACAGAAACGAAAAACTGTTTTTT
clone_size: NA
v_call: TRBV11-2
j_call: TRBJ1-4
d_call: TRBD1

cdr3_aa: CASSLSTGANQPQHF
cdr3_nt: TGTGCCAGCAGTTTATCGACAGGGGCCAATCAGCCCCAGCATTTT
clone_size: few
v_call: TRBV27
j_call: TRBJ1-5
d_call: TRBD1

cdr3_aa: CASSSGLTTTYNEQFF
cdr3_nt: TGCGCCAGCAGCTCGGGACTGACTACTACCTACAATGAGCAGTTCTTC
clone_size: many
v_call: TRBV5-1
j_call: TRBJ2-1
d_call: NA

cdr3_aa: CASTLLIGDFLSSYEQYF
cdr3_nt: TGTGCCAGCACCCTTCTAATAGGGGACTTTTTGAGCTCCTACGAGCAGTACTTC
clone_size: many
v_call: TRBV12-3/TRBV12-4
j_call: TRBJ2-7
d_call: NA

cdr3_aa: CAIRMTSGYTF
cdr3_nt: TGTGCCATCAGGATGACATCTGGCTACACCTTC
clone_size: many
v_call: TRBV28
j_call: TRBJ1-2
d_call: NA

cdr3_aa: CASSPNTGQGKGELFF
cdr3_nt: TGCGCCAGCAGCCCTAATACCGGACAGGGTAAAGGGGAGCTGTTTTTT
clone_size: NA
v_call: TRBV5-1
j_call: TRBJ2-2
d_call: TRBD1

cdr3_aa: CASSYRSSGISDTQYF
cdr3_nt: TGTGCCAGCAGTTACCGGTCTAGCGGGATATCAGATACGCAGTATTTT
clone_size: many
v_call: TRBV6-5
j_call: TRBJ2-3
d_call: TRBD2

cdr3_aa: CASSPRDLITDTQYF
cdr3_nt: TGTGCCAGCAGCCCTCGGGACTTGATCACAGATACGCAGTATTTT
clone_size: few
v_call: TRBV5-5
j_call: TRBJ2-3
d_call: NA

cdr3_aa: CASSPSRGGNEKLFF
cdr3_nt: TGCGCCAGCAGCCCATCAAGGGGAGGCAATGAAAAACTGTTTTTT
clone_size: NA
v_call: TRBV5-1
j_call: TRBJ1-4
d_call: NA

cdr3_aa: CASSLRASQEGKKLFF
cdr3_nt: TGCGCCAGCAGCTTGCGAGCCTCACAGGAGGGCAAAAAACTGTTTTTT
clone_size: few
v_call: TRBV5-1
j_call: TRBJ1-4
d_call: NA

cdr3_aa: CASSPTLGDNSPLHF
cdr3_nt: TGTGCCAGCAGCCCGACCCTGGGAGACAATTCACCCCTCCACTTT
clone_size: NA
v_call: TRBV7-6
j_call: TRBJ1-6
d_call: NA

cdr3_aa: CASSSSGNTEVFF
cdr3_nt: TGTGCCAGCAGTTCTTCTGGGAACACTGAAGTTTTCTTT
clone_size: once
v_call: TRBV6-5
j_call: TRBJ1-1
d_call: NA

cdr3_aa: CSARPGTSGTIEQYF
cdr3_nt: TGCAGTGCTAGACCCGGGACTAGCGGGACCATCGAGCAGTACTTC
clone_size: many
v_call: TRBV20-1
j_call: TRBJ2-7
d_call: TRBD2

cdr3_aa: CASSQALAGVTDTQYF
cdr3_nt: TGTGCCAGCAGCCAAGCACTAGCGGGGGTCACAGATACGCAGTATTTT
clone_size: many
v_call: TRBV3-1
j_call: TRBJ2-3
d_call: TRBD2